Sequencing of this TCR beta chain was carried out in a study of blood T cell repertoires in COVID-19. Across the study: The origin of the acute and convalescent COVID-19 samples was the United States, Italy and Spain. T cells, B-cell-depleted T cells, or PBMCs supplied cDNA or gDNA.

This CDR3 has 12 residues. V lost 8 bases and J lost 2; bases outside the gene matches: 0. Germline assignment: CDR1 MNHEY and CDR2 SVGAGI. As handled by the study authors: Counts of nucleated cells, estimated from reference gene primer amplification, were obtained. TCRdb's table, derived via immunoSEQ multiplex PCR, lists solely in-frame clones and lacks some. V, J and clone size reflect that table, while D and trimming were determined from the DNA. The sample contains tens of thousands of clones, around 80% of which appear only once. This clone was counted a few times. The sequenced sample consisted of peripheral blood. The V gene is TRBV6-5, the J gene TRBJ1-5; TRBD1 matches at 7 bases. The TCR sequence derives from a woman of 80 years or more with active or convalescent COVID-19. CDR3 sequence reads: CASDRGNQPQHF. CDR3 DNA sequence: TGTGCCAGCGACAGGGGCAATCAGCCCCAGCATTTT.